Listed here are 26 T cell receptor beta chains from one sample, sequenced in a study of blood T cell repertoires in COVID-19 (dated by TCRdb to about 2020). The library was obtained by the immunoSEQ multiplex PCR assay. As stored in TCRdb, this immuneACCESS dataset retains in-frame rearrangements with V and J assigned. A fraction of the clones does not appear; measured against another copy, unresolved V genes explain less than half of the discrepancy, and the remainder lacks a known reason. This sample has around 160,000 clones in its table, and less than 90% of those were observed once. The ten largest make up around 5.4% of the sample. What was sequenced was PBMCs or T cells enriched from blood (not recorded which). Receptors originate from a woman aged 45-65 years who had been exposed to COVID-19.

V and J are TRBV27 and TRBJ2-7; 9 bases are shared with TRBD2. The V gene end was trimmed by 5 bases and the J gene end by 3 bases; junction bases not matched to a gene: 11. Germline lookup yields CDR1 MNHEY and CDR2 SMNVEV (reference sequence). This CDR3 has 16 amino acids. The CDR3 nucleotides are TGTGCCAGCAGTAGATCGAGCGGGGGGCCGGGCTACGAGCAGTACTTC. It encodes CASSRSSGGPGYEQYF.

The genes are TRBV30 and TRBJ1-1; 7 bases fit TRBD1. The junction had 7 bases not matched to a gene; V was cut back by 4 bases and J by 5 bases. The CDR3 contains 13 residues. Germline V lookup: CDR1 GTSNPN, CDR2 SVGIG (reference sequence). In DNA form, the CDR3 reads TGTGCCTGGAAGGGACAGATGAGGACTGAAGCTTTCTTT. It codes for CAWKGQMRTEAFF.

V is TRBV6-2 or TRBV6-3 and J is TRBJ2-7; 8 nucleotides align to TRBD1. The CDR3 loop spans 14 amino acids. V lost 5 bases, J lost 3 bases, and 6 bases stayed unmatched. From germline, CDR1 is MNHEY and CDR2 SVGEGT. The CDR3 coding sequence is TGTGCCAGCAGTACCCGGACAGGGAACTACGAGCAGTACTTC. Its translation: CASSTRTGNYEQYF.

The chain couples TRBV27 to TRBJ1-1; D not certain. CDR1 and CDR2 from the germline V gene are MNHEY and SMNVEV (reference sequence). The CDR3 is made up of 14 amino acids. Trimming pared 0 bases from V and 4 bases from J, leaving 9 bases between. The CDR3 loop is CASSLSGRSTEAFF. The CDR3 bases are TGTGCCAGCAGTTTATCGGGCCGAAGCACTGAAGCTTTCTTT.

The chain carries TRBV6-1 and TRBJ2-7; 14 positions agree with TRBD2. The CDR3 extends over 16 amino acids. Germline loops: CDR1 MNHNS, CDR2 SASEGT. The V and J ends lost 4 bases and 4 bases, in that order; junction bases with no gene match: 6. As DNA, the CDR3 is TGTGCCAGCAGTGGACTCGGGACTAGCGGGAGTTACGAGCAGTACTTC. Encoded protein: CASSGLGTSGSYEQYF.

This clone occurred once. This sequence joins TRBV2 and TRBJ2-2; 9 nucleotides align to TRBD2. The CDR3 loop spans 16 amino acids. From germline, CDR1 is SNHLY and CDR2 FYNNEI. V lost 5 bases and J lost 7; bases outside the gene matches: 11. This chain's CDR3 is CASSTGTSSQGGELFF. The CDR3 nucleotides read TGTGCCAGCAGTACCGGGACTAGCTCCCAGGGCGGGGAGCTGTTTTTT.

The chain links TRBV14 to TRBJ2-3, with 8 bases that match TRBD2. The J segment lost 1 base and the V segment lost 0 bases, leaving 0 bases of the junction unmatched. The germline gives CDR1 SGHDN, CDR2 FVKESK. This CDR3 has 15 residues. The CDR3 DNA reads TGTGCCAGCAGCCAAGAACTAGCGGGCACAGATACGCAGTATTTT. Protein product: CASSQELAGTDTQYF.

This chain connects TRBV18 to TRBJ2-3; possible D gene TRBD1, 5 bases. The length of the CDR3 is 15 residues. The V and J ends lost 2 bases and 9 bases respectively, with 18 bases between them. CDR1 and CDR2 from the germline V gene are KGHSH and LQKENI. CDR3 in DNA: TGTGCCAGCTCACCATTGGGGCCCCAGGGCCAAACGCAGTATTTT. The encoded protein is CASSPLGPQGQTQYF.

This chain links TRBV30 with TRBJ1-2; 7 bases fit TRBD1. Germline V gene data show CDR1 as GTSNPN and CDR2 as SVGIG (reference sequence). V was pared by 2 bases and J by 7 bases, with 10 bases of the junction left unmatched. The CDR3 spans 14 residues. CDR3 DNA sequence: TGTGCCTGGAGTACACCCGGGACAGAAGTTGGCTACACCTTC. Translated: CAWSTPGTEVGYTF.

The V gene is TRBV5-1, the J gene TRBJ2-2; 8 positions match TRBD2. The CDR3 contains 17 residues. Per germline, CDR1 SGHRS and CDR2 YFSETQ. With 4 bases clipped from V and 4 bases from J, the junction kept 12 bases outside the gene matches. The CDR3 DNA reads TGCGCCAGCAGCCCCCCGAAGCTAGCGGGCCGCACCGGGGAGCTGTTTTTT. The encoded protein is CASSPPKLAGRTGELFF.

The gene calls are TRBV3-1 (or the pseudogene TRBV3-2) and TRBJ2-2; D is uncertain. This CDR3 is 16 amino acids long. Trimming removed 1 base from V and 4 bases from J, with 13 bases in between. Germline values: CDR1 LGHDT, CDR2 YNNKEL (reference sequence). CDR3 sequence reads: CASSQGANSRTGELFF. In nucleotides, the CDR3 is TGTGCCAGCAGCCAAGGCGCGAACAGCCGCACCGGGGAGCTGTTTTTT.

This clone was detected a few times. This rearrangement joins TRBV5-1 to TRBJ1-4; 9 positions match TRBD1. With V trimmed by 2 bases and J by 7 bases, 12 bases remained unmatched. The CDR3 spans 17 residues. Per germline, CDR1 SGHRS and CDR2 YFSETQ. For the CDR3, the DNA is TGCGCCAGCAGCTTATCGGGACAGGGTGGCCGGAGTGAAAAACTGTTTTTT. Amino acids: CASSLSGQGGRSEKLFF.

The chain combines TRBV27 with TRBJ2-2; 12 nucleotides match TRBD1. J was trimmed by 7 bases and V by 4 bases; bases with no gene match: 7. The CDR3 is made up of 16 amino acids. CDR1 is MNHEY, CDR2 SMNVEV, per germline (reference sequence). The CDR3 region has the DNA TGTGCCAGCAGTTCTTTGGGACAGGGGGCGGGCGGGGAGCTGTTTTTT. This sequence encodes CASSSLGQGAGGELFF.

V is TRBV4-3 and J is TRBJ1-2; D might be TRBD1 (5 bases). Trimming removed 0 bases at V and 8 bases at J, with 10 bases between. Germline assignment: CDR1 LGHNA and CDR2 YSLEER. CDR3 length equals 13 residues. CDR3 DNA: TGCGCCAGCAGCCAAGATCCAGGGATGGGCTACACCTTC. Translation gives CASSQDPGMGYTF.

J is TRBJ2-1 and V is TRBV6-2 or TRBV6-3; 11 bases line up with TRBD2. The ends lost 2 bases at V and 7 bases at J; junction bases unmatched: 10. The length of the CDR3 is 17 residues. Germline loops: CDR1 MNHEY, CDR2 SVGEGT. The CDR3 here is CASSYHVGLAEPNEQFF. The CDR3 coding sequence is TGTGCCAGCAGTTACCACGTGGGACTAGCGGAACCTAATGAGCAGTTCTTC.

This chain joins TRBV5-1 and TRBJ1-6; possibly TRBD1 for D (5 bases). The germline V gene has CDR1 SGHRS and CDR2 YFSETQ. The CDR3 has 15 residues. The ends were cut back, 0 bases at V and 9 bases at J, with 13 bases in the middle. The CDR3 bases are TGCGCCAGCAGCTTGGGGCAGGGAAGGAGTTCACCCCTCCACTTT. It specifies CASSLGQGRSSPLHF.

The V and J genes are TRBV19 and TRBJ1-5; possibly TRBD1 for D (6 bases). V dropped 6 bases and J dropped 11 bases, with 17 bases sitting between them. This CDR3 region has 13 residues. Germline V lookup: CDR1 LNHDA, CDR2 SQIVND (reference sequence). CDR3 protein: CASSTGPKTAQHF. As DNA, the CDR3 is TGTGCCAGTAGCACAGGGCCCAAGACGGCCCAGCATTTT.

This chain joins TRBV7-8 and TRBJ2-1, with D possibly matching TRBD2 (6 bases). The CDR3 runs 15 residues. In germline, CDR1 is SGHVS, CDR2 FQNEAQ. Trimming removed 3 bases from V and 8 bases from J, with 17 bases in between. DNA for the CDR3: TGTGCCAGCAGCTTGATGGGCCTAGCGAGGCATGAGCAGTTCTTC. Protein sequence: CASSLMGLARHEQFF.

The rearrangement links TRBV10-3 to TRBJ2-7; 7 nucleotides align to TRBD1. The CDR3 is made up of 14 amino acids. CDR1 is ENHRY, CDR2 SYGVKD, per germline. Germline trimming cut 6 bases from V and 0 bases from J; bases unmatched to any gene: 5. The CDR3 reads CAIRQAGGSYEQYF. The CDR3 nucleotides are TGTGCCATCAGACAAGCAGGGGGCTCCTACGAGCAGTACTTC.

V and J are TRBV7-3 and TRBJ1-4, with 9 bases fitting TRBD1. Germline CDR1 SGHTA, CDR2 FQGTGA. The CDR3 covers 15 residues. V shed 2 bases, J shed 6 bases, and the junction held 4 bases outside the gene matches. CDR3 in amino acids: CASSLSGTGYEKLFF. The CDR3 nucleotides are TGTGCCAGCAGCTTATCCGGGACAGGGTATGAAAAACTGTTTTTT.

The rearrangement links TRBV18 to TRBJ1-5; D is undetermined. Per the germline V gene, CDR1 is KGHSH and CDR2 is LQKENI. The CDR3 runs to 14 residues. V gave up 8 bases and J gave up 5 bases, with 16 bases separating them. The CDR3 protein is CASKIGVGDQPQHF. The CDR3, as DNA: TGTGCCAGCAAAATCGGGGTTGGGGATCAGCCCCAGCATTTT.

V and J are TRBV18 and TRBJ1-1; 9 nucleotides agree with TRBD1. Looked up from germline, CDR1 is KGHSH and CDR2 is LQKENI. The CDR3 consists of 16 residues. V lost 1 base and J lost 4; bases outside the gene matches: 7. The CDR3 loop is CASSPQRGQGITEAFF. CDR3 coding DNA: TGTGCCAGCTCACCACAACGGGGACAGGGAATCACTGAAGCTTTCTTT. The variable domain in full, completed from reference TRBV18 and TRBJ1-1, reads NAGVMQNPRHLVRRRGQEARLRCSPMKGHSHVYWYRQLPEEGLKFMVYLQKENIIDESGMPKERFSAEFPKEGPSILRIQQVVRGDSAAYFCASSPQRGQGITEAFFGQGTRLTVV.

This clone was seen more than once but under ten times. The rearrangement uses TRBV6-4 and TRBJ2-1, with 7 bases that match TRBD1. Germline CDR1 MRHNA, CDR2 SNTAGT. The V gene end was trimmed by 3 bases and the J gene end by 5 bases; junction bases not matched to a gene: 7. The CDR3 extends over 15 amino acids. Here the CDR3 reads CASSDRGGGHNEQFF. CDR3 DNA: TGTGCCAGCAGTGATAGAGGGGGCGGCCACAATGAGCAGTTCTTC.

Here the CDR3 DNA reads TGCGCCAGCCGAGGGTCGGCCGGGGAGCTGTTTTTT. Protein product: CASRGSAGELFF. V is TRBV5-1 and J is TRBJ2-2; TRBD2 is a possible D gene (5 bases). Germline assignment: CDR1 SGHRS and CDR2 YFSETQ. V lost 7 bases and J lost 6, with 10 bases in between. The CDR3 runs 12 residues.

The count of this clone is one. The gene calls are TRBV7-9 and TRBJ1-2; tentative D call: TRBD1 (6 bases). Germline loops: CDR1 SEHNR, CDR2 FQNEAQ (reference sequence). Trimming shortened V by 1 base and J by 7 bases, and 10 bases separated the two germline ends. This CDR3 is built from 13 residues. CDR3 protein: CASSLDTGIGYTF. CDR3 coding DNA: TGTGCCAGCAGCTTAGACACAGGGATTGGCTACACCTTC. The whole variable domain, filled in from reference TRBV7-9 and TRBJ1-2, reads DTGVSQNPRHKITKRGQNVTFRCDPISEHNRLYWYRQTLGQGPEFLTYFQNEAQLEKSRLLSDRFSAERPKGSFSTLEIQRTEQGDSAMYLCASSLDTGIGYTFGSGTRLTVV.

This clone was counted a few times. J is TRBJ2-7 and V is TRBV7-8; possible D gene TRBD1, 5 bases. The ends were cut back, 2 bases at V and 1 base at J, with 12 bases in the middle. Germline V gene lookup returns CDR1 SGHVS and CDR2 FQNEAQ. The CDR3 covers 15 residues. The CDR3 spells CASSLRDSLSYEQYF. The CDR3 DNA follows: TGTGCCAGCAGCTTACGCGACAGTCTTTCCTACGAGCAGTACTTC.